This is a list of T cell receptor beta chains from one sample in a study of glioma-infiltrating T cells after dendritic cell vaccination. Sequencing was performed with immunoSEQ multiplex PCR; in TCRdb, only in-frame clones are kept and a portion is missing. This sample has roughly 96,000 clones, with 79% found just once. Sequences were derived from blood, sampled before dendritic cell vaccination. Receptors were obtained from a human donor with glioblastoma. Both conserved end residues are part of each CDR3. Each record gives: CDR3 protein, CDR3 DNA, clone size, V gene, D gene, J gene. D genes are given only for firm matches. A row's size may be missing; if present it is once, few, many or a size class.

CDR3: CASGSGGTQETQYF
DNA: TGTGCTAGTGGTTCCGGGGGAACCCAAGAGACCCAGTACTTC
size: medium-sized
V: TRBV12-5
D: -
J: TRBJ2-5

CDR3: CASSIAGQETQYF
DNA: TGTGCCAGTAGTATAGCGGGCCAAGAGACCCAGTACTTC
size: -
V: TRBV19
D: -
J: TRBJ2-5

CDR3: CASSLFSGGYGYTF
DNA: TGTGCCAGCAGTTTATTCTCGGGAGGCTATGGCTACACCTTC
size: -
V: TRBV27
D: -
J: TRBJ1-2

CDR3: CASTPRSSYNSPLHF
DNA: TGTGCCAGTACCCCCAGATCCTCCTATAATTCACCCCTCCACTTT
size: -
V: TRBV19
D: -
J: TRBJ1-6

CDR3: CSGGRAPPDTQYF
DNA: TGCAGCGGGGGCCGGGCCCCCCCAGATACGCAGTATTTT
size: -
V: TRBV29-1
D: -
J: TRBJ2-3

CDR3: CASSQGLGLAGRDTYEQYF
DNA: TGCGCCAGCAGCCAAGGATTGGGACTAGCGGGAAGAGACACCTACGAGCAGTACTTC
size: few
V: TRBV4-1
D: TRBD2
J: TRBJ2-7

CDR3: CAISVDSAREAFF
DNA: TGTGCCATCAGTGTGGACAGCGCGAGAGAAGCTTTCTTT
size: -
V: TRBV10-3
D: -
J: TRBJ1-1

CDR3: CASSGQKYGYTF
DNA: TGTGCCAGCAGTGGACAGAAATATGGCTACACCTTC
size: -
V: TRBV6-1
D: -
J: TRBJ1-2

CDR3: CASSLGLQANEKLFF
DNA: TGTGCCAGCAGCTTAGGGCTTCAGGCGAATGAAAAACTGTTTTTT
size: -
V: TRBV7-8
D: -
J: TRBJ1-4

CDR3: CASSFYRSGTYEQYF
DNA: TGTGCCAGCAGCTTTTACCGCTCGGGAACCTACGAGCAGTACTTC
size: few
V: TRBV7-2
D: -
J: TRBJ2-7

CDR3: CASSPRASGGLGFQETQYF
DNA: TGTGCCAGCTCACCACGGGCTAGCGGGGGACTTGGATTCCAAGAGACCCAGTACTTC
size: -
V: TRBV18
D: TRBD2
J: TRBJ2-5

CDR3: CASSLLGLAGDEQFF
DNA: TGTGCCAGCAGCTTACTCGGGCTAGCGGGCGATGAGCAGTTCTTC
size: -
V: TRBV7-2
D: TRBD2
J: TRBJ2-1

CDR3: CASSLEGGVVRMNTEAFF
DNA: TGTGCCAGCAGCTTAGAGGGGGGGGTCGTAAGAATGAACACTGAAGCTTTCTTT
size: -
V: TRBV7-9
D: -
J: TRBJ1-1

CDR3: CASSRDRGEEKLFF
DNA: TGTGCCAGCTCCCGGGACAGGGGCGAGGAAAAACTGTTTTTT
size: few
V: TRBV18
D: TRBD1
J: TRBJ1-4

CDR3: CSVEEPGFTF
DNA: TGCAGCGTTGAGGAGCCGGGTTTCACCTTC
size: -
V: TRBV29-1
D: -
J: TRBJ1-2

CDR3: CASSLARGPATSGANVLTF
DNA: TGCGCCAGCAGCTTGGCGCGCGGTCCCGCCACCTCTGGGGCCAACGTCCTGACTTTC
size: -
V: TRBV5-1
D: -
J: TRBJ2-6

CDR3: CASRGCGRKGIAGGHYEQYF
DNA: TGTGCCAGCAGGGGTTGCGGGCGGAAAGGCATAGCGGGGGGGCACTACGAGCAGTACTTC
size: -
V: TRBV6-4
D: TRBD2
J: TRBJ2-7

CDR3: CSARDQPGAEAFF
DNA: TGCAGCGCCCGAGACCAACCCGGGGCTGAAGCTTTCTTT
size: -
V: TRBV29-1
D: -
J: TRBJ1-1

CDR3: CASSLDPANTGELFF
DNA: TGCGCCAGCAGCTTGGATCCAGCGAACACCGGGGAGCTGTTTTTT
size: -
V: TRBV5-1
D: -
J: TRBJ2-2

CDR3: CASSWGTGGRDTQYF
DNA: TGCGCCAGCAGCTGGGGGACAGGGGGAAGAGATACGCAGTATTTT
size: -
V: TRBV5-1
D: TRBD1
J: TRBJ2-3

CDR3: CASSGGLATNEQFF
DNA: TGTGCCAGCAGTGGGGGACTAGCGACGAATGAGCAGTTCTTC
size: -
V: TRBV6-1
D: TRBD2
J: TRBJ2-1

CDR3: CASSPREKSYNEQFF
DNA: TGTGCCAGCAGCCCTCGGGAGAAATCCTACAATGAGCAGTTCTTC
size: -
V: TRBV9
D: -
J: TRBJ2-1

CDR3: CASSPFPGTGLGTYGYTF
DNA: TGCGCCAGCAGTCCTTTTCCCGGGACAGGGTTGGGGACTTATGGCTACACCTTC
size: -
V: TRBV4-1
D: TRBD1
J: TRBJ1-2

CDR3: CSVYEQFF
DNA: TGCAGTGTCTATGAGCAGTTCTTC
size: -
V: TRBV20-1
D: -
J: TRBJ2-1

CDR3: CASSPPNRFQETQYF
DNA: TGTGCCAGCAGTCCCCCTAATAGATTCCAAGAGACCCAGTACTTC
size: -
V: TRBV2
D: -
J: TRBJ2-5

CDR3: CATSLRHDSNQPQHF
DNA: TGTGCCACCTCCCTCCGACATGATAGCAATCAGCCCCAGCATTTT
size: -
V: TRBV15
D: -
J: TRBJ1-5

CDR3: CASSTGTGAEAEAFF
DNA: TGTGCCAGCAGCACTGGGACAGGGGCGGAGGCTGAAGCTTTCTTT
size: -
V: TRBV5-4
D: TRBD1
J: TRBJ1-1

CDR3: CASSRAGGPSKNIQYF
DNA: TGTGCCAGCAGCCGAGCGGGGGGCCCCTCCAAAAACATTCAGTACTTC
size: -
V: TRBV7-9
D: TRBD2
J: TRBJ2-4

CDR3: CSVEDPGRDEQFF
DNA: TGCAGCGTTGAAGATCCAGGGAGGGATGAGCAGTTCTTC
size: -
V: TRBV29-1
D: TRBD2
J: TRBJ2-1

CDR3: CASRGMGGAEAFF
DNA: TGTGCCAGCAGGGGGATGGGGGGAGCTGAAGCTTTCTTT
size: few
V: TRBV14
D: -
J: TRBJ1-1

CDR3: CASSESGADYEQYF
DNA: TGCGCCAGCAGTGAGTCTGGGGCGGATTACGAGCAGTACTTC
size: -
V: TRBV10-1
D: -
J: TRBJ2-7

CDR3: CASSEGWPGANVLTF
DNA: TGCGCCAGCAGTGAGGGTTGGCCTGGGGCCAACGTCCTGACTTTC
size: -
V: TRBV10-1
D: -
J: TRBJ2-6

CDR3: CASSPSRGSLYNEQFF
DNA: TGTGCCAGCTCACCAAGCCGGGGTTCCCTATACAATGAGCAGTTCTTC
size: -
V: TRBV18
D: -
J: TRBJ2-1

CDR3: CASSQNDRVGTEAFF
DNA: TGCGCCAGCAGCCAGAACGACAGGGTAGGCACTGAAGCTTTCTTT
size: -
V: TRBV4-1
D: TRBD1
J: TRBJ1-1

CDR3: CASSPGHLNSYEQYF
DNA: TGTGCCAGCAGCCCGGGACACCTAAACTCCTACGAGCAGTACTTC
size: once
V: TRBV7-9
D: -
J: TRBJ2-7

CDR3: CASSPSRQGNSPLHF
DNA: TGCGCCAGCAGCCCCTCCAGGCAGGGGAATTCACCCCTCCACTTT
size: -
V: TRBV5-1
D: -
J: TRBJ1-6

CDR3: CASSLGLAGTSEQYF
DNA: TGTGCCAGCAGCTTAGGACTAGCGGGGACCTCGGAGCAGTACTTC
size: -
V: TRBV7-9
D: TRBD2
J: TRBJ2-7

CDR3: CATSPDPGRGQPQHF
DNA: TGTGCCACCAGCCCCGACCCGGGGCGGGGGCAGCCCCAGCATTTT
size: few
V: TRBV15
D: -
J: TRBJ1-5

CDR3: CASSLPGRAYNEQFF
DNA: TGTGCCAGCAGTTTACCCGGGAGGGCCTACAATGAGCAGTTCTTC
size: -
V: TRBV28
D: TRBD2
J: TRBJ2-1

CDR3: CASSYGPSWGEQYF
DNA: TGTGCCAGCAGTTATGGCCCCTCTTGGGGAGAGCAGTACTTC
size: -
V: TRBV6-5
D: -
J: TRBJ2-5

CDR3: CASSLGLAGVGEQYF
DNA: TGTGCCAGCAGTTTGGGACTAGCGGGAGTCGGGGAGCAGTACTTC
size: -
V: TRBV6-5
D: TRBD2
J: TRBJ2-7